Each of the 30 T cell receptor beta chains below was sequenced from the same sample in a study of T-cell memory formation after mild COVID-19 (dated by TCRdb to about 2021). Libraries were built with 5' RACE. The instrument given in TCRdb is Illumina NovaSeq 6000. TCRdb reran the public reads through fastp at Q25 and MiXCR, keeping productive beta chains. Merged by CDR3 protein, the rows form single entries marked with the most common genes and DNA. A total of 470,000 or so distinct CDR3 sequences appear in this sample, about 19% of them only once. Of the sample, roughly 8.4% falls within the top ten clones. The source material was PBMCs or a T cell subset sorted from them (not recorded which). Every receptor here comes from an adult woman who had mild COVID-19 (a few samples of this study predate the infection). The sample titles of this study are shuffled in the database, so cell type and time point are left out; the donor was told from shared clones.

This chain joins TRBV7-8 and TRBJ2-7; D call uncertain. The CDR3 is 14 amino acids. Germline loops: CDR1 SGHVS, CDR2 FQNEAQ. Trimming removed 5 bases at V and 4 bases at J, with 15 bases between. CDR3 protein: CASSLGQTRYEQYF. The CDR3 bases are TGTGCCAGCAGCCTAGGGCAGACGAGATACGAGCAGTACTTC.

There are many counts of this clonotype. The V gene is TRBV12-3 or TRBV12-4, the J gene TRBJ2-5; 9 positions match TRBD1. Trimming at V came to 3 bases and at J to 2 bases, leaving 4 bases not matched to a gene. The CDR3 is 15 residues long. The CDR3: CASSFGDRDQETQYF. The CDR3 DNA follows: TGTGCCAGCAGTTTTGGGGACAGGGATCAAGAGACCCAGTACTTC.

This clonotype came up a few times. The V gene is TRBV5-5, the J gene TRBJ2-5; D unresolved. The CDR3 has 12 residues. Germline CDR1 SGHKS, CDR2 YYEKEE (reference sequence). V was cut by 4 bases and J by 5 bases, with 9 bases left in between. The CDR3 region is CASSPASETQYF. The DNA of the CDR3 is TGTGCCAGCAGCCCTGCTAGTGAGACCCAGTACTTC.

A single count supports this clonotype. V gene TRBV6-5 combines with J gene TRBJ2-3; D not certain. Deletions cut 6 bases from V and 7 bases from J, with 8 bases between. The CDR3 extends over 11 amino acids. Germline CDR1 and CDR2: MNHEY and SVGAGI. The CDR3 spells CASRGSNTQYF. CDR3 nucleotide sequence: TGTGCCAGCAGGGGGTCAAATACGCAGTATTTT.

V and J are TRBV4-1 and TRBJ2-7; 10 nucleotides match TRBD1. CDR3 length: 15 residues. Germline trimming cut 3 bases from V and 4 bases from J; bases unmatched to any gene: 6. The V gene's germline CDR1 is MGHRA and CDR2 YSYEKL. CDR3 in amino acids: CASSQGTGESYEQYF. The CDR3 DNA sequence: TGCGCCAGCAGCCAGGGGACAGGGGAGTCGTACGAGCAGTACTTC.

The rearrangement joins TRBV12-3 or TRBV12-4 to TRBJ2-6; D is uncertain. Deletions cut 6 bases from V and 1 base from J, with 7 bases between. The CDR3 length is 14 residues. CDR3 sequence: CASRSVSGANVLTF. Written as DNA, the CDR3 is TGTGCCAGCAGGTCCGTATCTGGGGCCAACGTCCTGACTTTC.

The chain joins TRBV29-1 to TRBJ2-1; D possibly uses TRBD1 or TRBD2 (5 bases each). This CDR3 has 13 residues. Germline CDR1 and CDR2: SQVTM and ANQGSEA. The V and J ends lost 6 bases and 7 bases respectively, with 16 bases between them. CDR3 coding DNA: TGCAGCGTCTACCCCGGGGCCGGAAATGAGCAGTTCTTC. Translating gives CSVYPGAGNEQFF.

The chain uses TRBV5-5 and TRBJ2-7; D might be TRBD2 (5 bases). The ends were cut back, 0 bases at V and 1 base at J, with 11 bases in the middle. CDR3 length: 15 amino acids. The germline gives CDR1 SGHKS, CDR2 YYEKEE (reference sequence). In DNA, the CDR3 is TGTGCCAGCAGCTTGGTGCCGGGAAAATCCTACGAGCAGTACTTC. This codes for CASSLVPGKSYEQYF.

This chain uses TRBV6-5 with TRBJ2-1; 15 bases map to TRBD2. There are 13 residues in the CDR3. The V gene's germline CDR1 is MNHEY and CDR2 SVGAGI. Trimming removed 10 bases from V and 8 bases from J; junction bases left unmatched: 3. Written as DNA, the CDR3 is TGTGCCACCGGGACTAGCGGGAGGTATGAGCAGTTCTTC. Protein sequence: CATGTSGRYEQFF.

This clonotype showed up just a few times. The rearrangement uses TRBV7-9 and TRBJ1-1; possible D gene TRBD1, 5 bases. The CDR3 runs to 14 residues. Trimming stripped 5 bases from V and 6 bases from J, with 16 bases between. Germline V gene sequence: CDR1 SEHNR, CDR2 FQNEAQ (reference sequence). CDR3 sequence: CASSPPGPGAEAFF. The CDR3 bases are TGTGCCAGCAGCCCACCGGGACCTGGCGCTGAAGCTTTCTTT.

The chain employs TRBV28 and TRBJ2-7; D is uncertain. Trimming took 1 base from V and 5 from J, leaving 3 bases between them. The CDR3 runs 11 residues. Germline loops: CDR1 MDHEN, CDR2 SYDVKM. CDR3: CASSLLHEQYF. The DNA of the CDR3 is TGTGCCAGCAGTTTATTACACGAGCAGTACTTC.

This clonotype has just a few counts. The V gene is TRBV5-1, the J gene TRBJ2-1, with 11 bases fitting TRBD2. The CDR3 is 15 residues long. V shed 0 bases and J 14 bases; nucleotides not matched to a gene: 10. Germline values: CDR1 SGHRS, CDR2 YFSETQ. The CDR3 DNA reads TGCGCCAGCAGCTTGGAGAGTAGCGGGAGGGCCGGAAAGTTCTTC. It codes for CASSLESSGRAGKFF.

The genes are TRBV7-9 and TRBJ1-1; TRBD1 might be the D (5 bases). CDR1 SEHNR and CDR2 FQNEAQ come from the germline V gene (reference sequence). Deletions cut 1 base from V and 0 bases from J, with 12 bases between. The CDR3 runs to 16 residues. The CDR3 spells CASSLVPRGVNTEAFF. The CDR3 DNA sequence: TGTGCCAGCAGCTTAGTGCCCAGAGGGGTGAACACTGAAGCTTTCTTT.

Worth noting for this clonotype: Relative to the germline gene, one junction end is altered; a read error may explain this. This chain links TRBV2 with TRBJ2-4; D gene ambiguous. This CDR3 spans 15 amino acids. Germline V gene sequence: CDR1 SNHLY, CDR2 FYNNEI. CDR3: CDSNDLPGAKNIQYF. The CDR3 DNA follows: TGTGACAGCAATGACTTGCCGGGAGCCAAAAACATTCAGTACTTC.

This clonotype was seen more than once but under ten times. This sequence joins TRBV30 and TRBJ1-3; D gene uncertain. V lost 0 bases, J lost 0 bases, and 12 bases lay in between. Germline CDR1 reads GTSNPN; CDR2 reads SVGIG (reference sequence). The CDR3 length is 16 residues. In DNA form, the CDR3 reads TGTGCCTGGAGTGTGGGTGGCCCGCGCTCTGGAAACACCATATATTTT. Its protein is CAWSVGGPRSGNTIYF.

This chain connects TRBV2 to TRBJ1-2; 10 positions match TRBD1. This CDR3 comprises 14 residues. Germline CDR1 reads SNHLY; CDR2 reads FYNNEI. The J segment lost 4 bases and the V segment lost 10 bases, leaving 9 bases of the junction unmatched. The CDR3 region has the DNA TGTGCCACCTTATCTAGACAGGGGGCCTATGGCTACACCTTC. This gives the protein CATLSRQGAYGYTF. Full variable domain (missing parts from reference TRBV2 and TRBJ1-2): EPEVTQTPSHQVTQMGQEVILRCVPISNHLYFYWYRQILGQKVEFLVSFYNNEISEKSEIFDDQFSVERPDGSNFTLKIRSTKLEDSAMYFCATLSRQGAYGYTFGSGTRLTVV.

This clonotype occurred a few times. The chain recombines TRBV7-9 with TRBJ1-2, with D perhaps TRBD1 (5 bases). The germline V and J ends were trimmed by 5 bases and 8 bases, with 15 bases remaining between them. Germline CDR1 reads SEHNR; CDR2 reads FQNEAQ (reference sequence). The CDR3 is 13 residues long. CDR3 DNA sequence: TGTGCCAGCAGCGCTGGTCAGGGTCGGGGCTACACCTTC. It codes for CASSAGQGRGYTF.

V gene TRBV24-1 combines with J gene TRBJ2-1; 8 bases are shared with TRBD2. Germline V gene lookup returns CDR1 KGHDR and CDR2 SFDVKD. The ends lost 3 bases at V and 5 bases at J; junction bases unmatched: 5. The CDR3 has 15 residues. The chain's CDR3 is CATSDQREIHNEQFF. The CDR3 coding sequence is TGTGCCACCAGTGATCAGCGGGAGATTCACAATGAGCAGTTCTTC.

The CDR3 sequence is CASTARGASTDTQYF. The CDR3 region has the DNA TGCGCCAGCACCGCCCGGGGGGCCTCCACAGATACGCAGTATTTT. The chain joins TRBV5-1 to TRBJ2-3; perhaps TRBD2 as D (7 bases). CDR3 length: 15 amino acids. Germline V CDR1 and CDR2: SGHRS, YFSETQ. V lost 6 bases to trimming and J lost 2 bases, with 16 bases between them.

This clonotype has a handful of counts. V gene TRBV18 combines with J gene TRBJ1-1, with 10 nucleotides matching TRBD1. The CDR3 is 15 residues long. Germline assignment: CDR1 KGHSH and CDR2 LQKENI. The J segment lost 5 bases and the V segment lost 1 base, leaving 4 bases of the junction unmatched. CDR3 nucleotides: TGTGCCAGCTCACCACAGGACAGGGGGTGGACTGAAGCTTTCTTT. Protein sequence: CASSPQDRGWTEAFF.

This chain links TRBV7-9 with TRBJ1-2, with D maybe TRBD1 (6 bases). The CDR3 is made up of 15 amino acids. V lost 5 bases to trimming and J lost 5 bases, with 18 bases between them. Germline V CDR1 and CDR2: SEHNR, FQNEAQ (reference sequence). Here the CDR3 reads CASSLEGVARYGYTF. In DNA, the CDR3 is TGTGCCAGCAGCCTAGAGGGGGTCGCCCGGTATGGCTACACCTTC.

The chain recombines TRBV6-5 with TRBJ2-3; a possible D gene is TRBD1 (6 bases). CDR3 length: 15 amino acids. CDR1 and CDR2 from the germline V gene are MNHEY and SVGAGI. V was cut by 6 bases and J by 2 bases, with 15 bases left in between. The CDR3 DNA is TGTGCCAGCAGGCCGGCCGGACAGTTCACAGATACGCAGTATTTT. Protein sequence: CASRPAGQFTDTQYF.

This clonotype turned up a few times. This chain joins TRBV10-3 and TRBJ2-1; 9 nucleotides line up with TRBD2. Germline V gene sequence: CDR1 ENHRY, CDR2 SYGVKD. This CDR3 has 14 amino acids. Trimming took 9 bases from V and 3 from J; bases not matched to a gene: 6. The CDR3 DNA sequence: TGTGCCATTTCCCATAGCGGGAGCTACAATGAGCAGTTCTTC. Amino acid sequence: CAISHSGSYNEQFF.

This chain uses TRBV2 with TRBJ2-7; 11 bases are a match to TRBD1. The CDR3 extends over 15 amino acids. Germline assignment: CDR1 SNHLY and CDR2 FYNNEI. Trimming took 4 bases from V and 5 from J; bases not matched to a gene: 7. As DNA, the CDR3 is TGTGCCAGCAGTGCCAAGGGACAGGGGGGCCACGAGCAGTACTTC. It codes for CASSAKGQGGHEQYF.

This clonotype was counted a few times. The chain combines TRBV19 with TRBJ2-7, with TRBD1 as a possible D gene (7 bases). CDR3 length equals 13 residues. V lost 5 bases, J lost 5 bases, and 13 bases lay in between. Germline-derived CDR1 and CDR2 are LNHDA and SQIVND (reference sequence). The CDR3 loop reads CASSRRGEDEQYF. CDR3 coding DNA: TGTGCCAGTAGTCGCAGGGGGGAGGACGAGCAGTACTTC.

In this sample, this clonotype turned up a few times. This rearrangement joins TRBV4-2 to TRBJ2-2; 16 bases map to TRBD2. The V segment lost 2 bases and the J segment 3 bases; nucleotides outside the gene matches: 6. The V gene's germline CDR1 is LGHNA and CDR2 YNFKEQ. The CDR3 is made up of 19 amino acids. CDR3: CASSQPGLAGGQDTGELFF. CDR3 nucleotide sequence: TGTGCCAGCAGCCAACCGGGACTAGCGGGGGGGCAGGACACCGGGGAGCTGTTTTTT.

This clonotype was counted between two and nine times. V gene TRBV12-3 or TRBV12-4 combines with J gene TRBJ1-2; 9 bases agree with TRBD1. The CDR3 loop spans 15 amino acids. The V and J ends lost 6 bases and 5 bases, in that order; junction bases with no gene match: 10. CDR3 coding DNA: TGTGCCAGCAGGGGAGTACAGGGGGCGACTTATGGCTACACCTTC. Residues: CASRGVQGATYGYTF.

A few counts support this clonotype. The chain carries TRBV3-1 and TRBJ2-2; D may match TRBD1 or TRBD2 (5 bases each). CDR1 is LGHDT and CDR2 is YNNKEL in the germline V gene (reference sequence). Trimming left V 5 bases short and J 4 bases short, with 11 bases between. This CDR3 region has 14 residues. The CDR3 DNA is TGTGCCAGCAGCTCGGGACCATTCACCGGGGAGCTGTTTTTT. The encoded protein is CASSSGPFTGELFF.

The sample holds a few counts of this clonotype. A read error may account for a junction end that differs from germline. The V call is TRBV7-7, the J call TRBJ1-1; the D is unclear. This CDR3 is built from 13 residues. Germline CDR1 reads SSHAT; CDR2 reads FNYEAQ (reference sequence). CDR3 sequence reads: CASSLDVNTEAFF. In DNA form, the CDR3 reads TGTGCCAGCAGTTTAGACGTGAACACTGAAGCTTTCTTT.

This chain joins TRBV29-1 and TRBJ2-1; TRBD1 or TRBD2 may be the D gene (5 bases each). The CDR3 has 12 residues. Germline CDR1 and CDR2: SQVTM and ANQGSEA. V lost 0 bases to trimming and J lost 10 bases, with 10 bases between them. The CDR3: CSVEENEGEQFF. In DNA form, the CDR3 reads TGCAGCGTTGAAGAGAACGAGGGGGAGCAGTTCTTC.